This is a list of T cell receptor beta chains from one sample in a study of blood T cells in healthy people across ages. TCRdb passed the 5' RACE reads through MiXCR, listing each CDR3 protein once. This sample has roughly 570,000 distinct CDR3 sequences, with 25% to 30% found just once. The specimen was blood. The receptors were gathered from a woman in her seventies in good health. The CDR3 runs from the conserved cysteine through the conserved F or W. The D gene is left open where the match is weak. Only part of the rows carry a size: once, few, many, or a class if the clone is expanded.

size: NA; V: TRBV6-2/TRBV6-3; J: TRBJ2-1; D: NA; CDR3: CASLPTGLNNEQFF; DNA: TGTGCCAGCCTTCCAACCGGACTAAACAATGAGCAGTTCTTC
size: NA; V: TRBV29-1; J: TRBJ2-3; D: NA; CDR3: CSARTEGTDTQYF; DNA: TGCAGCGCTCGGACAGAGGGCACAGATACGCAGTATTTT
size: NA; V: TRBV7-9; J: TRBJ2-1; D: TRBD2; CDR3: CASTKWGTSLNNEQFF; DNA: TGTGCCAGCACCAAGTGGGGGACTAGCTTGAACAATGAGCAATTCTTC
size: few; V: TRBV7-9; J: TRBJ1-4; D: TRBD1; CDR3: CASSLWTGATNEKLFF; DNA: TGTGCCAGCAGCTTATGGACAGGGGCAACTAATGAAAAACTGTTTTTT
size: NA; V: TRBV7-7; J: TRBJ2-3; D: NA; CDR3: CASSLAPGADTQYF; DNA: TGTGCTAGCAGCTTAGCCCCGGGGGCAGATACGCAGTATTTT
size: NA; V: TRBV6-2/TRBV6-3; J: TRBJ1-1; D: TRBD1; CDR3: CASRPGQGAGNTEAFF; DNA: TGTGCCAGCAGACCGGGACAGGGGGCCGGGAACACTGAAGCTTTCTTT
size: NA; V: TRBV2; J: TRBJ1-4; D: TRBD1; CDR3: CASRGDRYNEKLFF; DNA: TGTGCCAGCAGGGGGGACAGATATAATGAAAAACTGTTTTTT
size: NA; V: TRBV7-8; J: TRBJ2-3; D: NA; CDR3: CASSLGPSGTDTQYF; DNA: TGTGCCAGCAGCCTGGGCCCGTCGGGCACAGATACGCAGTATTTT
size: NA; V: TRBV2; J: TRBJ1-1; D: NA; CDR3: CASSPRGAGLVNTEAFF; DNA: TGTGCCAGCAGTCCTCGAGGGGCAGGGCTGGTGAACACTGAAGCTTTCTTT
size: NA; V: TRBV7-9; J: TRBJ1-6; D: TRBD1; CDR3: CASSLEGAKFSPLHF; DNA: TGTGCCAGCAGCTTAGAGGGGGCGAAATTCTCACCCCTCCACTTT
size: NA; V: TRBV4-3; J: TRBJ2-7; D: NA; CDR3: CASSHKKGYEQYF; DNA: TGCGCCAGCAGCCACAAAAAGGGCTACGAGCAGTACTTC
size: NA; V: TRBV4-3; J: TRBJ1-1; D: NA; CDR3: CASSQDYRRNTEAFF; DNA: TGCGCCAGCAGCCAAGATTATAGAAGGAACACTGAAGCTTTCTTT
size: NA; V: TRBV5-6; J: TRBJ2-5; D: NA; CDR3: CASNLETVQETQYF; DNA: TGTGCCAGCAACCTAGAGACAGTACAAGAGACCCAGTACTTC
size: NA; V: TRBV7-6; J: TRBJ1-4; D: TRBD1; CDR3: CASSSRTGPDEKLFF; DNA: TGTGCCAGCAGCTCTAGGACAGGGCCAGATGAAAAACTGTTTTTT
size: few; V: TRBV12-3/TRBV12-4; J: TRBJ2-1; D: NA; CDR3: CASSGRYLGLQLF; DNA: TGTGCCAGCAGTGGACGATACTTGGGACTGCAGCTCTTC
size: few; V: TRBV20-1; J: TRBJ1-1; D: NA; CDR3: CSATLSGGMNTEAFF; DNA: TGCAGTGCTACCCTATCCGGGGGCATGAACACTGAAGCTTTCTTT
size: few; V: TRBV29-1; J: TRBJ2-1; D: NA; CDR3: CSVVERSHNEQFF; DNA: TGCAGCGTTGTGGAAAGATCCCACAATGAGCAGTTCTTC
size: few; V: TRBV20-1; J: TRBJ2-4; D: TRBD1; CDR3: CSAGPWTGGVAKNIQYF; DNA: TGCAGTGCGGGACCTTGGACAGGCGGAGTAGCCAAAAACATTCAGTACTTC
size: many; V: TRBV20-1; J: TRBJ1-6; D: NA; CDR3: CSATKDGQNSPLHF; DNA: TGCAGTGCTACGAAGGACGGACAGAATTCACCCCTCCACTTT
size: NA; V: TRBV24-1; J: TRBJ2-7; D: TRBD1; CDR3: CATSPGQGNNEQYF; DNA: TGTGCCACCAGTCCGGGACAGGGGAACAACGAGCAGTACTTC
size: NA; V: TRBV2; J: TRBJ2-1; D: NA; CDR3: CASSEQMGTNEQFF; DNA: TGTGCCAGCAGTGAACAAATGGGTACTAATGAGCAGTTCTTC
size: NA; V: TRBV20-1; J: TRBJ2-7; D: TRBD2; CDR3: CSARVLAGGIYEQYF; DNA: TGCAGTGCTAGGGTACTAGCGGGAGGGATCTACGAGCAGTACTTC
size: NA; V: TRBV20-1; J: TRBJ2-3; D: TRBD2; CDR3: CSAWTSGGTDTQYF; DNA: TGCAGTGCCTGGACTAGCGGGGGCACAGATACGCAGTATTTT
size: NA; V: TRBV15; J: TRBJ1-4; D: NA; CDR3: CATSNRYTNEKLFF; DNA: TGTGCCACCAGCAACCGGTACACCAATGAAAAACTGTTTTTT
size: NA; V: TRBV5-1; J: TRBJ2-7; D: NA; CDR3: CASSLASQGTYEQYF; DNA: TGCGCCAGCAGCTTGGCCTCACAGGGTACCTACGAGCAGTACTTC